This T cell receptor beta chain was sequenced for a study of T cell responses to AZD1222 COVID-19 vaccine. The ends were cut back, 0 bases at V and 7 bases at J, with 16 bases in the middle. Germline CDR1 is SGHNT and CDR2 is YENEEA. This CDR3 has 16 residues. This clone was detected a few times. The antigen remains unidentified. Sequencing was performed with immunoSEQ multiplex PCR; in TCRdb, only in-frame clones are kept and a portion is missing. The sample lists about 130,000 clones, around 89% seen once, with about 9.9% in the top ten. Study observations and caveats: Females outnumbered males among donors, who were mostly white British; clonal diversity was possibly underestimated. Only a handful of AZD1222 recipients, several in all, had baseline seropositivity.

Timing groups of about 4 and about 12 weeks for second doses were pooled. The clonotype was recovered from an adult who received the AZD1222 COVID-19 vaccine. Material: peripheral blood, obtained 28 days after the second AZD1222 dose. The rearrangement uses TRBV11-3 and TRBJ2-1; TRBD2 is a possible D gene (6 bases). The CDR3 region has the DNA TGTGCCAGCAGCTTAGATCAGAACGGGGGTTCGAATGAGCAGTTCTTC. It translates to CASSLDQNGGSNEQFF. The full variable domain, its missing parts supplied by reference TRBV11-3 and TRBJ2-1, is EAGVVQSPRYKIIEKKQPVAFWCNPISGHNTLYWYLQNLGQGPELLIRYENEEAVDDSQLPKDRFSAERLKGVDSTLKIQPAELGDSAVYLCASSLDQNGGSNEQFFGPGTRLTVL.